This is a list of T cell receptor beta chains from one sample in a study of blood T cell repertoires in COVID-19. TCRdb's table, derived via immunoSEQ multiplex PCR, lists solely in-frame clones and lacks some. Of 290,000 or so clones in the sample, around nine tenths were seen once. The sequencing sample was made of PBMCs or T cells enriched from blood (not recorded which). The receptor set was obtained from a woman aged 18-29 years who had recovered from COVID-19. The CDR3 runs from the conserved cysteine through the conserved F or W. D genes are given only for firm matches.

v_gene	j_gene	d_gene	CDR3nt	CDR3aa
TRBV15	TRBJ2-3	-	TGTGCCACCAGCAGACCTTCCTACGTCATGGGCTATACGCAGTATTTT	CATSRPSYVMGYTQYF
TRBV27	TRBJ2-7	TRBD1	TGTGCCAGCAGTTTATTAGGACAGGACGCCTACGAGCAGTACTTC	CASSLLGQDAYEQYF
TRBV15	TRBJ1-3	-	TGTGCCACCAGCAGAGATATGAGGGAGTTTAGTGGAAACACCATATATTTT	CATSRDMREFSGNTIYF
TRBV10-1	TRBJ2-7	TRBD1	TGCGCCAGTGAACCGGGACAGGGCTTGAACGAGCAGTACTTC	CASEPGQGLNEQYF
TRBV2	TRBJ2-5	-	TGTGCCAGCAGTGGGCAGGGAGAGACCCAGTACTTC	CASSGQGETQYF
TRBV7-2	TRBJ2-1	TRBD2	TGTGCCAGCAGCTCAGCGGGACTCTACAATGAGCAGTTCTTC	CASSSAGLYNEQFF
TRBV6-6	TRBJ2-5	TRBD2	TGTGCCAGCAGTTACCCTCTAGCGGGACAAGAGACCCAGTACTTC	CASSYPLAGQETQYF
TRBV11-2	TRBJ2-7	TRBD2	TGTGCCAGCAGCCTCGGGACTAGCGGGAGTTGGGCGTACGAGCAGTACTTC	CASSLGTSGSWAYEQYF
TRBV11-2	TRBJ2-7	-	TGTGCCAGCAGCTTAGGTCCAGGCGGGACCTACGAGCAGTACTTC	CASSLGPGGTYEQYF
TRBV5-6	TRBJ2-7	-	TGTGCCAGCAGCTATGTATGGTTCCCAGGGGAGCAGTACTTC	CASSYVWFPGEQYF
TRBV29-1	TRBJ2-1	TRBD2	TGCAGCGCTAGTAGCGGGCGTAACAATGAGCAGTTCTTC	CSASSGRNNEQFF
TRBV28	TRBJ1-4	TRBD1	TGTGCCAGCAGTTTGGACAGGGTTTCGTCTAATGAAAAACTGTTTTTT	CASSLDRVSSNEKLFF
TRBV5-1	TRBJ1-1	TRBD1	TGCGCCAGCAGCTTCTCGGACAGGGGGCCTCGGGGCACTGAAGCTTTCTTT	CASSFSDRGPRGTEAFF
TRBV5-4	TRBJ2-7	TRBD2	TGTGCCAGCAGCTTGGGGGCGGGAGGCTCCTACGAGCAGTACTTC	CASSLGAGGSYEQYF
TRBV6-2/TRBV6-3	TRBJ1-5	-	TGTGCCAGCAGCCGATCTGACAGCCCGGGTGGGCCCCAGCATTTT	CASSRSDSPGGPQHF
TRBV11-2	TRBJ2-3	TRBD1	TGTGCCAGCAGCTCCCGCGGGACAGGAGCAACAGATACGCAGTATTTT	CASSSRGTGATDTQYF
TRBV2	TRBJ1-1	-	TGTGCCAGCAGTGAAGCGTGGGGTGGGAGCACTGAAGCTTTCTTT	CASSEAWGGSTEAFF
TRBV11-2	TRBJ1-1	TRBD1	TGTGCCAGCAGCCCCACCCGGGACAGACTGAACACTGAAGCTTTCTTT	CASSPTRDRLNTEAFF
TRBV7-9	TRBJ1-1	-	TGTGCCAGCAGCCGAGGGACTAACACTGAAGCTTTCTTT	CASSRGTNTEAFF
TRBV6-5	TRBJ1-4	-	TGTGCCAGCAGTTTAAGGCTAATGGGCGAAAAACTGTTTTTT	CASSLRLMGEKLFF
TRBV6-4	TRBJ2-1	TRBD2	TGTGCCAGCAGCGGAGCGGGAGCGTCCTACAATGAGCAGTTCTTC	CASSGAGASYNEQFF
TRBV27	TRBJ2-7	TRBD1	TGTGCCAGCAGAGCATTCGGGACAGGGAACGAGCAGTACTTC	CASRAFGTGNEQYF
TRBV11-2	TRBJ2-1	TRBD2	TGTGCCAGCAGCTTGCTAAGCGGGAGGTCCTACAATGAGCAGTTCTTC	CASSLLSGRSYNEQFF
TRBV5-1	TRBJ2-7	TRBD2	TGCGCCAGCAGCACATGGCCCAGGACTAGCGGGGGGGCCTACGAGCAGTACTTC	CASSTWPRTSGGAYEQYF
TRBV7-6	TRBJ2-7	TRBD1	TGTGCCAGCAGCTTCGTTGGGACAGAGACCTACGAGCAGTACTTC	CASSFVGTETYEQYF